These T cell receptor beta chains were read from a single sample in a study of blood T cell repertoires in COVID-19. Sequencing was performed with immunoSEQ multiplex PCR; in TCRdb, only in-frame clones are kept and a portion is missing. The data hold about 210,000 clones, with approximately 83% observed a single time. Sequencing input: peripheral blood. These receptors were taken from a woman aged 40 to 50 with active or convalescent COVID-19. Each CDR3 is given with its conserved first and last residue. Fields, in order: clone size, J gene, V gene, D gene, CDR3 protein, CDR3 DNA. The D gene is left open where the match is weak. Size is stated for part of the rows, as once, few or many counts, or as a class when the clone is expanded.

>NA|TRBJ1-5|TRBV30|TRBD1
CAWSGTGAVGNQPQHF
TGTGCCTGGAGTGGGACAGGGGCGGTGGGCAATCAGCCCCAGCATTTT
>NA|TRBJ1-3|TRBV30|NA
CAWSVQGTSGNTIYF
TGTGCCTGGAGTGTCCAGGGAACCTCTGGAAACACCATATATTTT
>NA|TRBJ1-1|TRBV19|NA
CASSMARGLNTEAFF
TGTGCCAGTAGTATGGCCAGGGGACTGAACACTGAAGCTTTCTTT
>NA|TRBJ1-2|TRBV19|NA
CASSIGSQGRLHRYGYTF
TGTGCCAGTAGTATCGGCTCACAGGGTAGGCTCCATCGTTATGGCTACACCTTC
>NA|TRBJ2-1|TRBV20-1|NA
CRAQSGHEQFF
TGCAGGGCACAATCGGGTCATGAGCAGTTCTTC
>NA|TRBJ2-1|TRBV5-8|NA
CASSPRGSSYNEQFF
TGTGCCAGCAGCCCTCGAGGTAGCTCCTACAATGAGCAGTTCTTC
>few|TRBJ1-4|TRBV5-1|TRBD1
CASSLDYWAQGEKLFF
TGCGCCAGCAGCTTGGACTACTGGGCACAGGGGGAAAAACTGTTTTTT
>few|TRBJ1-1|TRBV5-1|NA
CASSSSLGGTEAFF
TGCGCCAGCAGCTCATCCTTGGGGGGCACTGAAGCTTTCTTT
>NA|TRBJ2-1|TRBV29-1|TRBD2
CSSWARLAGAYEQFF
TGCAGCTCCTGGGCTCGACTCGCGGGAGCCTATGAGCAGTTCTTC
>NA|TRBJ1-2|TRBV30|TRBD1
CAWSIGTDYGYTF
TGTGCCTGGAGTATCGGGACAGACTATGGCTACACCTTC
>NA|TRBJ1-1|TRBV28|NA
CASTSPGGGLWAFF
TGTGCCAGCACCTCTCCGGGCGGGGGGCTGTGGGCTTTCTTT
>NA|TRBJ2-1|TRBV2|TRBD1
CASSFFQGASGEQFF
TGTGCCAGCAGCTTTTTTCAGGGGGCATCGGGTGAGCAGTTCTTC
>few|TRBJ1-2|TRBV6-5|NA
CASKYGQNYGYTF
TGTGCCAGCAAGTATGGGCAGAACTATGGCTACACCTTC
>NA|TRBJ1-2|TRBV15|NA
CATSRDLNGAFDYGYTF
TGTGCCACCAGCAGAGATCTTAATGGGGCTTTTGACTATGGCTACACCTTC
>NA|TRBJ2-2|TRBV7-2|TRBD1
CASRGQALSGGELFF
TGTGCCAGCCGAGGACAGGCTTTATCCGGCGGGGAGCTGTTTTTT
>few|TRBJ1-3|TRBV5-4|NA
CASSFDKSSGNTIYF
TGTGCCAGCAGCTTTGACAAGAGCTCTGGAAACACCATATATTTT
>NA|TRBJ1-3|TRBV9|NA
CASSVAVRGNGNTIYF
TGTGCCAGCAGCGTAGCGGTCAGGGGAAACGGAAACACCATATATTTT
>NA|TRBJ2-7|TRBV3-1/TRBV3-2|NA
CASSPSAVDEQYF
TGTGCCAGCAGCCCAAGTGCAGTCGACGAGCAGTACTTC
>NA|TRBJ1-2|TRBV4-1|NA
CASSHADYREGQGYTF
TGCGCCAGCAGCCACGCTGACTACAGGGAGGGACAAGGCTACACCTTC
>once|TRBJ1-1|TRBV11-3|NA
CASSLARGNTEAFF
TGTGCCAGCAGCTTGGCCAGGGGGAACACTGAAGCTTTCTTT
>NA|TRBJ2-2|TRBV9|TRBD1
CASSVEPLDRGTGELFF
TGTGCCAGCAGCGTAGAACCCTTAGACAGGGGTACCGGGGAGCTGTTTTTT
>NA|TRBJ2-5|TRBV11-2|NA
CASSRGTEKETQYF
TGTGCCAGCAGCCGAGGGACTGAAAAAGAGACCCAGTACTTC